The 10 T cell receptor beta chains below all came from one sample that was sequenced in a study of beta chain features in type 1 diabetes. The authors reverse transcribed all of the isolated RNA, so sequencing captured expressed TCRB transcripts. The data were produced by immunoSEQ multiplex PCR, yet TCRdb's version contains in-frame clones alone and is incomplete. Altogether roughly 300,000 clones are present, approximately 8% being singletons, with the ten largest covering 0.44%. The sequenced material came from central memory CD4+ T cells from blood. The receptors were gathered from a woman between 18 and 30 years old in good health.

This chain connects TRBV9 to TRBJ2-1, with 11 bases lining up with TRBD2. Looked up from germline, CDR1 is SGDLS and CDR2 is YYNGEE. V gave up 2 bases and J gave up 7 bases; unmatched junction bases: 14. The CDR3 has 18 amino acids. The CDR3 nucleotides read TGTGCCAGCAGCGTCGGGACTAGCGGATGGGCCGGGGCTAATGAGCAGTTCTTC. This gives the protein CASSVGTSGWAGANEQFF.

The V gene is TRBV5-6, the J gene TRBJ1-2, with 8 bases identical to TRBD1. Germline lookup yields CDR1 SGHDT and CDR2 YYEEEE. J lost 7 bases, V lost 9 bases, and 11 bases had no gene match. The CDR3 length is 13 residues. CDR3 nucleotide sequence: TGTGCCACCCGACAGGGGAGGTCGGGTGGCTACACCTTC. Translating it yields CATRQGRSGGYTF. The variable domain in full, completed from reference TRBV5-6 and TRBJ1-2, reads DAGVTQSPTHLIKTRGQQVTLRCSPKSGHDTVSWYQQALGQGPQFIFQYYEEEERQRGNFPDRFSGHQFPNYSSELNVNALLLGDSALYLCATRQGRSGGYTFGSGTRLTVV.

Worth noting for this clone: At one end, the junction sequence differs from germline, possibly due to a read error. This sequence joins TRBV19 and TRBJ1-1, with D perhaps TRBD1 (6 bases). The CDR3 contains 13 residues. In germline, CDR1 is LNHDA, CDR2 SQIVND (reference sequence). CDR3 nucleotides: TGTGCCAGTAGCCCTGGACAGAACCCTGAAGCTTTCTTT. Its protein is CASSPGQNPEAFF.

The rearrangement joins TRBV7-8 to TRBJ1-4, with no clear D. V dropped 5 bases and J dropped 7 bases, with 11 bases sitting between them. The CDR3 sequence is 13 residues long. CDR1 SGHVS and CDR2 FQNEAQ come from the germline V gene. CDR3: CASSTRTFEKLFF. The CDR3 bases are TGTGCCAGCAGCACCAGGACGTTTGAAAAACTGTTTTTT.

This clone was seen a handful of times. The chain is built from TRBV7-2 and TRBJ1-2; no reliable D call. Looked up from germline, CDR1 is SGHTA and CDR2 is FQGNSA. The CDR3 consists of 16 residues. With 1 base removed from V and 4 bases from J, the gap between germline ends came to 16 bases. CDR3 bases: TGTGCCAGCAGCTTAGGAGACCCCCACGCGGGCTATGGCTACACCTTC. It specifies CASSLGDPHAGYGYTF.

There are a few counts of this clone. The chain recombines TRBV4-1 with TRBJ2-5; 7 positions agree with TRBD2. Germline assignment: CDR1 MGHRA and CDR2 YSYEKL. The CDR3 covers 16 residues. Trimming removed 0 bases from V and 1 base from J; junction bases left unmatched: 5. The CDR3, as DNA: TGCGCCAGCAGCCAAGAACCCCCTAGCGGCCAAGAGACCCAGTACTTC. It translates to CASSQEPPSGQETQYF.

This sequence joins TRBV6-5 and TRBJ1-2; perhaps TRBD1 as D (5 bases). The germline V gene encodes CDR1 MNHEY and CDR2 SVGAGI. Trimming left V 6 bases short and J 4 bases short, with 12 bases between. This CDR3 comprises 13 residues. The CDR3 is CASRGLVFYGYTF. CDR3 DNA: TGTGCCAGCAGGGGGCTCGTTTTCTATGGCTACACCTTC.

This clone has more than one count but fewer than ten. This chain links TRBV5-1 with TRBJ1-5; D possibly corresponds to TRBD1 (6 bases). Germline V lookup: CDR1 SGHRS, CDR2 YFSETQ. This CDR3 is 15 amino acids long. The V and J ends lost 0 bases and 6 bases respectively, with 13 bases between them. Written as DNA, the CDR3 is TGCGCCAGCAGCTTGGAGGGGGGCGCCACTCAGCCCCAGCATTTT. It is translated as CASSLEGGATQPQHF.

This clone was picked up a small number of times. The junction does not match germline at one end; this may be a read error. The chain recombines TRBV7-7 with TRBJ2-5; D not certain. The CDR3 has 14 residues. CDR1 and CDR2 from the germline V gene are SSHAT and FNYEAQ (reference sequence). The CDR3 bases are TGTGCTAGCAGCTTAGGAGTATTTGGGGAGACCCAGTACTTC. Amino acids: CASSLGVFGETQYF. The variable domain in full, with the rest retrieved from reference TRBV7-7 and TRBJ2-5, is GAGVSQSPRYKVTKRGQDVTLRCDPISSHATLYWYQQALGQGPEFLTYFNYEAQPDKSGLPSDRFSAERPEGSISTLTIQRTEQRDSAMYRCASSLGVFGETQYFGPGTRLLVL.

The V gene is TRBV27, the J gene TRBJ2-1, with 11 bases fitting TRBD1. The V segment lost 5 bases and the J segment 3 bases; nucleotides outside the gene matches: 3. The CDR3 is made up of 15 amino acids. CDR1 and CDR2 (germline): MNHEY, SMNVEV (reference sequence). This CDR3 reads CASSPGTGGYNEQFF. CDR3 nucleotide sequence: TGTGCCAGCAGTCCCGGGACAGGGGGCTACAATGAGCAGTTCTTC.